The rows below give T cell receptor beta chains drawn from one sample of a study of regulatory T cells in long-lasting Graves disease. TCRdb processed the multiplex PCR reads anew with MiXCR; each CDR3 protein has one entry. The data contain around 460,000 distinct CDR3 sequences, 22% of them singletons. This specimen was peripheral blood mononuclear cells (PBMCs), taken when the disease was refractory, from a patient treated with antithyroid drugs. These receptors came from a female donor with Graves disease. CDR3s include the opening cysteine and the closing phenylalanine or tryptophan. A D gene is named only where the DNA matches it firmly. Size values are once, few and many counts, or a class for expanded clones, and some rows have none.

J: TRBJ1-1; V: TRBV5-1; D: .; size: many; CDR3: CASSLVATEAFF; DNA: TGTGCCAGCAGCTTGGTGGCAACTGAAGCTTTCTTT
J: TRBJ2-7; V: TRBV12-3/TRBV12-4; D: .; size: many; CDR3: CASRNRDNFYEQYF; DNA: TGTGCCAGCAGGAACCGGGACAACTTCTACGAGCAGTACTTC
J: TRBJ2-7; V: TRBV6-5; D: TRBD1; size: many; CDR3: CASSYLRRTGDFYEQYF; DNA: TGTGCCAGCAGTTACTTGAGAAGGACAGGGGACTTCTACGAGCAGTACTTC
J: TRBJ2-4; V: TRBV7-2; D: .; size: .; CDR3: CATRGGEPIQYF; DNA: TGTGCCACCAGGGGGGGGGAGCCCATTCAGTACTTC
J: TRBJ1-5; V: TRBV2; D: .; size: many; CDR3: CAILTENQPQHF; DNA: TGTGCCATCCTGACGGAGAATCAGCCCCAGCATTTT
J: TRBJ2-7; V: TRBV5-6; D: .; size: .; CDR3: CASSLGRLEQYF; DNA: TGTGCCAGCAGCTTGGGACGCCTCGAGCAGTACTTC
J: TRBJ2-1; V: TRBV11-2; D: .; size: .; CDR3: CASSSRNEQFF; DNA: TGTGCCAGCAGCTCCCGGAATGAGCAGTTCTTC
J: TRBJ1-1; V: TRBV4-3; D: TRBD1; size: .; CDR3: CASSQTPGQGGGAFF; DNA: TGCGCCAGCAGCCAGACACCGGGACAGGGAGGTGGAGCTTTCTTT
J: TRBJ2-5; V: TRBV11-2; D: .; size: .; CDR3: CASSLDEGLSPETQYF; DNA: TGTGCCAGCAGCTTAGACGAGGGACTTTCCCCTGAGACCCAGTACTTC
J: TRBJ1-2; V: TRBV30; D: .; size: few; CDR3: CAWSARLPHGYTF; DNA: TGTGCCTGGAGCGCCCGGTTACCCCATGGCTACACCTTC
J: TRBJ2-7; V: TRBV10-3; D: TRBD2; size: many; CDR3: CAISGLASGRYEQYF; DNA: TGTGCCATCAGTGGGCTTGCTAGCGGGAGGTACGAGCAGTACTTC
J: TRBJ1-2; V: TRBV6-2/TRBV6-3; D: TRBD1; size: .; CDR3: CASILDREAGYTF; DNA: TGTGCCAGCATTCTGGACAGGGAGGCTGGCTACACCTTC
J: TRBJ1-5; V: TRBV12-3/TRBV12-4; D: .; size: few; CDR3: CASSFEGLNQPQHF; DNA: TGTGCCAGCAGTTTTGAGGGGCTCAATCAGCCCCAGCATTTT
J: TRBJ2-7; V: TRBV6-1; D: .; size: many; CDR3: CASSPDANSYEQYF; DNA: TGTGCCAGCAGTCCGGACGCCAACTCCTACGAGCAGTACTTC
J: TRBJ1-6; V: TRBV3-1; D: TRBD1; size: few; CDR3: CASRGIRGDNSPLHF; DNA: TGTGCCAGCAGAGGCATCAGGGGGGATAATTCACCCCTCCACTTT
J: TRBJ1-1; V: TRBV7-9; D: .; size: few; CDR3: CASSQSGREREAFF; DNA: TGTGCCAGCAGCCAATCAGGCAGGGAAAGGGAGGCTTTCTTT
J: TRBJ2-5; V: TRBV3-1; D: .; size: few; CDR3: CASSLGVNQETQYF; DNA: TGTGCCAGCAGCCTGGGGGTCAACCAAGAGACCCAGTACTTC
J: TRBJ2-5; V: TRBV5-1; D: TRBD1; size: few; CDR3: CASSTGVGQETQYF; DNA: TGCGCCAGCAGCACAGGGGTTGGCCAAGAGACCCAGTACTTC
J: TRBJ2-7; V: TRBV7-9; D: TRBD2; size: .; CDR3: CASSLELREGEQYF; DNA: TGTGCCAGCAGCTTAGAGTTAAGGGAGGGCGAGCAGTACTTC
J: TRBJ1-1; V: TRBV7-3; D: TRBD1; size: .; CDR3: CASSFSGQLNTEAFF; DNA: TGTGCCAGCAGCTTTTCGGGACAGCTAAACACTGAAGCTTTCTTT
J: TRBJ2-7; V: TRBV18; D: .; size: few; CDR3: CASSPGGPDYEQYF; DNA: TGTGCCAGCTCACCGGGGGGGCCAGACTACGAGCAGTACTTC
J: TRBJ2-7; V: TRBV28; D: .; size: many; CDR3: CASSPWSEQYF; DNA: TGTGCCAGCAGCCCGTGGAGCGAGCAGTACTTC
J: TRBJ1-1; V: TRBV12-3/TRBV12-4; D: .; size: many; CDR3: CASSSGRSEAFF; DNA: TGTGCCAGCAGCTCCGGACGGAGTGAAGCTTTCTTT
J: TRBJ2-5; V: TRBV27; D: .; size: few; CDR3: CASSLSTGRETQYF; DNA: TGTGCCAGCAGTTTATCAACAGGGAGGGAGACCCAGTACTTC
J: TRBJ1-2; V: TRBV28; D: .; size: many; CDR3: CASKDTLSSYGYTF; DNA: TGTGCCAGCAAGGACACGCTTAGTAGCTATGGCTACACCTTC
J: TRBJ2-7; V: TRBV7-2; D: .; size: many; CDR3: CASSLRQASYEQYF; DNA: TGTGCCAGCAGCTTAAGACAGGCCTCCTACGAGCAGTACTTC
J: TRBJ1-4; V: TRBV29-1; D: .; size: many; CDR3: CSVEIGEKLFF; DNA: TGCAGCGTTGAAATTGGTGAAAAACTGTTTTTT
J: TRBJ2-5; V: TRBV9; D: .; size: few; CDR3: CASSVGLAVGETQYF; DNA: TGTGCCAGCAGCGTAGGTCTCGCGGTAGGAGAGACCCAGTACTTC
J: TRBJ1-5; V: TRBV27; D: .; size: many; CDR3: CASSLDRSNQPQHF; DNA: TGTGCCAGCAGTCTCGACAGAAGCAATCAGCCCCAGCATTTT
J: TRBJ2-5; V: TRBV28; D: TRBD2; size: many; CDR3: CASSFRGRLQETQYF; DNA: TGTGCCAGCAGTTTTCGCGGGAGGCTTCAAGAGACCCAGTACTTC
J: TRBJ2-5; V: TRBV28; D: TRBD2; size: many; CDR3: CASRTSGRLFPQYF; DNA: TGTGCCAGCAGGACTAGCGGGAGATTATTCCCTCAGTACTTC
J: TRBJ2-7; V: TRBV28; D: TRBD2; size: .; CDR3: CASSLALAGGHYEQYF; DNA: TGTGCCAGCAGTTTGGCCCTAGCGGGGGGGCACTACGAGCAGTACTTC
J: TRBJ2-1; V: TRBV27; D: .; size: few; CDR3: CASSSYYNEQFF; DNA: TGTGCCAGCAGTTCTTACTACAATGAGCAGTTCTTC
J: TRBJ2-5; V: TRBV5-1; D: .; size: .; CDR3: CASSSSFQETQYF; DNA: TGCGCCAGCAGCTCCTCCTTTCAAGAGACCCAGTACTTC
J: TRBJ1-2; V: TRBV12-5; D: .; size: many; CDR3: CASGAGTGINGYTF; DNA: TGTGCTAGTGGAGCTGGGACGGGCATTAATGGCTACACCTTC
J: TRBJ2-3; V: TRBV12-3/TRBV12-4; D: .; size: .; CDR3: CASTLGGYTDTQYF; DNA: TGTGCCAGCACTCTAGGGGGGTATACAGATACGCAGTATTTT
J: TRBJ2-7; V: TRBV19; D: .; size: .; CDR3: CASRDRNYEQYF; DNA: TGTGCCAGTAGGGACAGAAACTACGAGCAGTACTTC
J: TRBJ1-2; V: TRBV5-4; D: .; size: few; CDR3: CASSLETDAYGYTF; DNA: TGTGCCAGCAGCTTGGAGACAGACGCTTATGGCTACACCTTC
J: TRBJ2-1; V: TRBV12-5; D: .; size: .; CDR3: CAGRGYGSNEQFF; DNA: TGTGCTGGCCGAGGCTATGGGAGCAATGAGCAGTTCTTC